This TCR beta chain was obtained from a study of blood T cells in healthy people across ages. Regarding the study as a whole: Diversity was higher, and naive CD4+ cells more numerous, in long-lived donors than in aged donors. Per-million-T-cell TCR beta diversity fell roughly linearly with age.

Each donor supplied approximately 10 milliliters of peripheral blood. The CDR3 loop spans 14 amino acids. Per germline, CDR1 DFQATT and CDR2 SNEGSKA (reference sequence). The ends lost 5 bases at V and 2 bases at J; junction bases unmatched: 5. This clonotype came up a few times. Its antigen is unidentified. The second PCR ran roughly 7 to 12 cycles with a sample-barcoded 5' primer and J-beta primers. TCRdb reprocessed the 5' RACE reads via MiXCR and lists one record per CDR3 protein. The table has 1.4 million to 1.5 million distinct CDR3 sequences, around 39% seen once; the top ten hold roughly 7.9%. The rearrangement uses TRBV20-1 and TRBJ2-3; 9 bases are a match to TRBD2. The sequence derives from a woman younger than 35 in good health. Material for sequencing was blood. Here the CDR3 reads CSAEREAPTDTQYF. The CDR3 coding sequence is TGCAGTGCTGAGCGGGAGGCCCCCACAGATACGCAGTATTTT.